This T cell receptor beta chain originates from a study of monozygotic twins with inflammatory bowel disease. General observations from the study: Individual T cell subtypes were not distinguishable. There was no support for any single strong signal or clonotype associated with IBD.

Comment on this clonotype: Its antigen is not identified.

This CDR3 contains 16 residues. Germline values: CDR1 SGHDT, CDR2 YYEEEE. For each CDR3 protein, TCRdb gives one entry from its re-call of the 5' RACE reads, without DNA. This table lists nearly 450,000 distinct CDR3 sequences. Sequenced: blood. This clonotype was sampled from a human donor with ulcerative colitis or Crohn's disease, or a healthy co-twin of an affected twin (not recorded which). The chain combines TRBV5-6 with TRBJ2-5; without DNA, the TCRdb call of TRBD2 cannot be checked. CDR3 region: CASSSARNRVQETQYF.